Listed here are 4 T cell receptor beta chains from one sample, sequenced in a study of Graves' ophthalmopathy and Graves' hyperthyroidism. The authors amplified TCR beta CDR3 regions, and they did so from RNA transcripts for repertoire sequencing. RT-PCR was first run with HTBI primers, then multiplex PCR in a second round. TCRdb recomputed calls from the multiplex PCR reads with MiXCR, one row per CDR3 protein. Of about 57,000 distinct CDR3 sequences listed, approximately 45% are singletons. Sequenced: peripheral blood. The receptors here all came from an adult woman with Graves' ophthalmopathy.

This clonotype has only a few counts. The CDR3 sequence: CASSEESGTYNEQFF. The CDR3 DNA follows: TGTGCCAGCAGTGAGGAAAGCGGGACCTACAATGAGCAGTTCTTC. The chain carries TRBV6-4 and TRBJ2-1; 7 bases fit TRBD2. V lost 3 bases, J lost 2 bases, and 4 bases stayed unmatched. Germline CDR1 and CDR2: MRHNA and SNTAGT. This CDR3 has 15 residues.

This clonotype showed up many times. The rearrangement uses TRBV19 and TRBJ2-7; 7 bases fit TRBD1. The trim removed 1 base at V and 2 bases at J, leaving 5 bases unmatched. Germline V gene data show CDR1 as LNHDA and CDR2 as SQIVND (reference sequence). There are 15 residues in the CDR3. The CDR3 loop is CASSIGRDRPYEQYF. In DNA form, the CDR3 reads TGTGCCAGTAGTATAGGTCGGGACAGACCCTACGAGCAGTACTTC.

The chain carries TRBV3-2 and TRBJ1-5. TRBV3-2 is shown as a pseudogene. This CDR3 has 11 residues. For the CDR3, the DNA is TGTGCCAGCAGCCGCAATCAGCCCCAGCATTTT. This sequence encodes CASSRNQPQHF.

J is TRBJ1-4 and V is TRBV7-3; D may be TRBD1 (5 bases). The CDR3 is made up of 16 amino acids. The V gene lost 5 bases and the J gene lost 4 bases, with 17 bases spanning the gap. In germline, CDR1 is SGHTA, CDR2 FQGTGA. CDR3 loop: CASSPSDDSRNEKLFF. CDR3 nucleotides: TGTGCCAGCAGCCCTTCCGACGACAGTCGTAATGAAAAACTGTTTTTT. The full variable domain, in which reference TRBV7-3 and TRBJ1-4 provide the parts outside the CDR3, is GAGVSQTPSNKVTEKGKYVELRCDPISGHTALYWYRQSLGQGPEFLIYFQGTGAADDSGLPNDRFFAVRPEGSVSTLKIQRTERGDSAVYLCASSPSDDSRNEKLFFGSGTQLSVL.